This T cell receptor beta chain comes out of a study of shared clonotypes between healthy human individuals. In the study overall: Per donor, CD8 memory used one plate, CD8 naive used two, CD4 memory used three and CD4 naive used three.

This clone was seen only a few times. Its antigen is as yet unknown. Looked up from germline, CDR1 is SGHTA and CDR2 is FQGTGA. The CDR3 has 17 residues. Unmatched junction bases numbered 14, after V lost 4 bases and J lost 7 bases. The protocol was immunoSEQ multiplex PCR, while the TCRdb copy is restricted to in-frame clones and leaves out a portion. The repertoire holds 600,000 to 800,000 clones, with 72% as singletons. General observations from the study: Four donors had approximately 4.6% of their naive CD4 clonotypes in common. Naive subsets tended to show greater estimated richness than memory subsets.

The chain is built from TRBV7-3 and TRBJ2-2; TRBD1 agrees at 8 bases. The receptor was isolated from a woman aged 25 to 39 in good health. Material for sequencing was memory CD4+ T cells sorted from blood. Subset noted: CD45RA-negative fraction. As DNA, the CDR3 is TGTGCCAGCAGCTCGCAGGCTGGACAGGGCCCTATCGGGGAGCTGTTTTTT. It yields the protein CASSSQAGQGPIGELFF.